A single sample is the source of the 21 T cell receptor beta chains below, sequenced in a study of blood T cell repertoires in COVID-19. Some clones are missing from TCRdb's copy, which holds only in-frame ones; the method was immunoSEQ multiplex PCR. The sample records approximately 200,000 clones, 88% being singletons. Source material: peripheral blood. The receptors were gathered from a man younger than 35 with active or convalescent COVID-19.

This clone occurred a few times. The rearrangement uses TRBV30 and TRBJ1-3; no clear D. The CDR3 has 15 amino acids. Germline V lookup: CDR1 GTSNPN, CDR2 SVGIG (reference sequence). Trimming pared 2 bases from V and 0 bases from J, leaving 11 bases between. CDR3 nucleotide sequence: TGTGCCTGGAGTCCTCGACTCGGCTCTGGAAACACCATATATTTT. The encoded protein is CAWSPRLGSGNTIYF.

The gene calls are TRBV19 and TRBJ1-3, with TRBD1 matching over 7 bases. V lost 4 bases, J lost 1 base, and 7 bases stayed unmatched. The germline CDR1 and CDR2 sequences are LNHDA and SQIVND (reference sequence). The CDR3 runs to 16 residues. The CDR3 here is CASSTNRDSSGNTIYF. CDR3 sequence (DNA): TGTGCCAGTAGTACTAACCGGGACAGTTCTGGAAACACCATATATTTT.

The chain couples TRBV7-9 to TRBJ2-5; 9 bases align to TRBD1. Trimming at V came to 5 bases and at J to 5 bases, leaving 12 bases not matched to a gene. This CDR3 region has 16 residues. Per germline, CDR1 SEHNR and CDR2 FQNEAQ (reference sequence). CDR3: CASSTTKGQGPETQYF. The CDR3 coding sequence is TGTGCCAGCAGCACAACAAAAGGACAGGGGCCGGAGACCCAGTACTTC.

The CDR3 DNA sequence: TGTGCCAGCAGCTCGTCGGCGGTGGGCACAGATACGCAGTATTTT. Amino acids: CASSSSAVGTDTQYF. This chain connects TRBV3-1 (or the pseudogene TRBV3-2) to TRBJ2-3; D gene uncertain. V lost 5 bases, J lost 1 base, and 13 bases lay in between. The CDR3 is 15 amino acids. CDR1 and CDR2 from the germline V gene are LGHDT and YNNKEL (reference sequence).

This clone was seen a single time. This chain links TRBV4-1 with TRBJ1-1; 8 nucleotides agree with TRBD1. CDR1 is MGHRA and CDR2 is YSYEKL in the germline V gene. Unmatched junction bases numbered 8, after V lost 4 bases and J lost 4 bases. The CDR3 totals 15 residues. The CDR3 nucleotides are TGCGCCAGCAGCCCTCGCGGACAGGGAAGCACTGAAGCTTTCTTT. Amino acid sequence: CASSPRGQGSTEAFF.

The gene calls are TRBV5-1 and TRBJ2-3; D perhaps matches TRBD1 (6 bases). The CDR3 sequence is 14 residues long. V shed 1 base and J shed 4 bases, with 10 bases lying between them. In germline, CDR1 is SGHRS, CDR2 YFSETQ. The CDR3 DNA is TGCGCCAGCAGCTTGACAGGGACGGCAGATACGCAGTATTTT. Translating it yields CASSLTGTADTQYF.

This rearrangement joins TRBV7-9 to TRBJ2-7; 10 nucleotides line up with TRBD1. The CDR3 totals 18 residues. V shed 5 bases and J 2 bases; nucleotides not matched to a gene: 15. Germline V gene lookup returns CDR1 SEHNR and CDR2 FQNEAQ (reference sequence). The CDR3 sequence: CASSQSATGTGEPYEQYF. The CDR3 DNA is TGTGCCAGCAGCCAATCCGCGACCGGGACAGGGGAACCCTACGAGCAGTACTTC.

The CDR3 nucleotides are TGTGCCAGCAGTAGCGGCCCCGGGAGTCAGCCCCAGCATTTT. Translating it yields CASSSGPGSQPQHF. The chain recombines TRBV28 with TRBJ1-5; D unclear. CDR1 is MDHEN and CDR2 is SYDVKM in the germline V gene. Trimming left V 5 bases short and J 6 bases short, with 14 bases between. The CDR3 has 14 amino acids.

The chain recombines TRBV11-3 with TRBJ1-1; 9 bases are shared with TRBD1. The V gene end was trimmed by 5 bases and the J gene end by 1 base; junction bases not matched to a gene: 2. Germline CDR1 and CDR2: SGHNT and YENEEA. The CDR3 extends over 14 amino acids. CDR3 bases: TGTGCCAGCAGCATGACAGGGGGGAACACTGAAGCTTTCTTT. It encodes CASSMTGGNTEAFF.

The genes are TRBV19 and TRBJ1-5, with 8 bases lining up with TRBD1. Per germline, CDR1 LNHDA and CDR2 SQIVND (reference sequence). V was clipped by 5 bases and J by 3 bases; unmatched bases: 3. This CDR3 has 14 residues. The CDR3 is CASSVDRVNQPQHF. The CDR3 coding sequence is TGTGCCAGTAGTGTGGACAGGGTCAATCAGCCCCAGCATTTT.

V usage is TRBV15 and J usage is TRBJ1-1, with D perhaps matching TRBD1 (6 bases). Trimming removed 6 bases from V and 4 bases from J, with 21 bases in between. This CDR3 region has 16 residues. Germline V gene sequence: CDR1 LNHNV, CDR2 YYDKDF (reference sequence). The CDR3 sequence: CATRTAPGERGTEAFF. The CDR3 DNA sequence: TGTGCCACCAGGACTGCCCCAGGGGAGAGGGGCACTGAAGCTTTCTTT.

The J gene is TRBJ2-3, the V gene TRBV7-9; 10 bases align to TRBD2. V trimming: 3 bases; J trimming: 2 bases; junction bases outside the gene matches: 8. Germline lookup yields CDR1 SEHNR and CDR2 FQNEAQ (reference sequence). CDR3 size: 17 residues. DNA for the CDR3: TGTGCCAGCAGCTTCGAACTAGCGGGGACACCCACAGATACGCAGTATTTT. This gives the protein CASSFELAGTPTDTQYF.

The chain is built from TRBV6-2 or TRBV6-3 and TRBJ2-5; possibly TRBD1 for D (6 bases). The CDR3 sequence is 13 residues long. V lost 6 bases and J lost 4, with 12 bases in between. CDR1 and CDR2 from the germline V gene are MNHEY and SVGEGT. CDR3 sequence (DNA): TGTGCCAGCAGCCGCGGACAGTCAGAGACCCAGTACTTC. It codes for CASSRGQSETQYF.

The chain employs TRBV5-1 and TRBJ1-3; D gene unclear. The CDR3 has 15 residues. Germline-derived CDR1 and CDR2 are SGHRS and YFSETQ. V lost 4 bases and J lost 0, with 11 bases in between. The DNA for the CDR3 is TGCGCCAGCAGCCCTGGGAGGGCCTCTGGAAACACCATATATTTT. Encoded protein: CASSPGRASGNTIYF.

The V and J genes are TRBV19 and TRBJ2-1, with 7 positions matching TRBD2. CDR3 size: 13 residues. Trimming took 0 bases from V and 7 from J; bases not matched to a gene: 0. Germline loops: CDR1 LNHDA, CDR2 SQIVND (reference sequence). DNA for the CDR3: TGTGCCAGTAGTATAGACGGGGGGAATGAGCAGTTCTTC. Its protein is CASSIDGGNEQFF. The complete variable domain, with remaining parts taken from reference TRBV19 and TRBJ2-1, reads DGGITQSPKYLFRKEGQNVTLSCEQNLNHDAMYWYRQDPGQGLRLIYYSQIVNDFQKGDIAEGYSVSREKKESFPLTVTSAQKNPTAFYLCASSIDGGNEQFFGPGTRLTVL.

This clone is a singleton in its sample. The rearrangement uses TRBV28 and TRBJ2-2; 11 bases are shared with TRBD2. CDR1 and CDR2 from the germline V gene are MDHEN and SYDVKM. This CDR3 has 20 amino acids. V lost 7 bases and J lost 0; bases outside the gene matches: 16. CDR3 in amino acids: CASTPLRASGRRANTGELFF. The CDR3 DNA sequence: TGTGCCAGCACCCCCCTGAGGGCTAGCGGGAGGCGGGCGAACACCGGGGAGCTGTTTTTT.

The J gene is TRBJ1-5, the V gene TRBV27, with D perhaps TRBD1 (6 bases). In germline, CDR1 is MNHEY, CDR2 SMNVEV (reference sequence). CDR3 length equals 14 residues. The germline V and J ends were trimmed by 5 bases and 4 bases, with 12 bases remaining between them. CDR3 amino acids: CASSPQGSNQPQHF. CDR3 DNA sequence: TGTGCCAGCAGTCCCCAGGGGAGTAATCAGCCCCAGCATTTT.

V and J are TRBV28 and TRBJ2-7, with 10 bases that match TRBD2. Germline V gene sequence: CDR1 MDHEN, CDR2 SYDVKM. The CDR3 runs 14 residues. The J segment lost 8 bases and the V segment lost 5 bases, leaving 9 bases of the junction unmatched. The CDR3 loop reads CASSHGLAVSQQYF. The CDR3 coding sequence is TGTGCCAGCAGTCACGGACTAGCGGTATCCCAGCAGTACTTC.

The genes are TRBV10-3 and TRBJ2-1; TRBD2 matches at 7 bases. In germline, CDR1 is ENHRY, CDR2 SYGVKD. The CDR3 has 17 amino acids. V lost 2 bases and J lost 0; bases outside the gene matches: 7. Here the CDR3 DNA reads TGTGCCATCAGTGAGGACCGGGGCGGGAGCTCCTACAATGAGCAGTTCTTC. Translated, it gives CAISEDRGGSSYNEQFF.

This CDR3 reads CAISARGQDEQYF. As DNA, the CDR3 is TGTGCCATCAGTGCCAGGGGGCAAGACGAGCAGTACTTC. This chain uses TRBV10-3 with TRBJ2-7; 8 bases fit TRBD1. CDR3 length: 13 amino acids. Germline-derived CDR1 and CDR2 are ENHRY and SYGVKD. V was clipped by 4 bases and J by 5 bases; unmatched bases: 4.

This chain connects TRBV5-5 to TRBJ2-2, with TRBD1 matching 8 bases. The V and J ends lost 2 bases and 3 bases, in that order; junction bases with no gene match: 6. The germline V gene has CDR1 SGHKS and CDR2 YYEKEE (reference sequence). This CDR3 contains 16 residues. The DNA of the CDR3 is TGTGCCAGCAGCTTCACGAAGACAGGGGACACCGGGGAGCTGTTTTTT. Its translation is CASSFTKTGDTGELFF.